The clone carrying this T cell receptor (beta chain) was seen at least ten times. The target antigen is unknown. Trimming removed 1 base at V and 0 bases at J, with 7 bases between. The V gene's germline CDR1 is LGHDT and CDR2 YNNKEL (reference sequence). The CDR3 contains 15 residues. The data derive from a study of Graves' ophthalmopathy and Graves' hyperthyroidism. The study, taken as a whole, reports: Blood samples also showed most expanded thyroid clonotypes exceeding 0.001 frequency.

Where ophthalmopathy was absent within 18 months of follow-up, hyperthyroidism was stable. Diagnostic conclusions were grounded in clinical symptoms, serum thyroxine, TRAb, thyroid ultrasound and orbital computed tomography. CDR3 regions of TCR beta were amplified from RNA transcripts. After a first-round RT-PCR with HTBI primers, a second-round multiplex PCR was run. A single record per CDR3 protein comes from TCRdb applying MiXCR to the multiplex PCR reads. The sample yields some 410,000 distinct CDR3 sequences, around 21% seen once. The rearrangement links TRBV3-1 to TRBJ1-3; D gene uncertain. The source material was peripheral blood. The TCR comes from a woman between 18 and 29 years old with stable Graves' hyperthyroidism. The CDR3 nucleotides read TGTGCCAGCAGCCAAGGCGGCAGCTCTGGAAACACCATATATTTT. It translates to CASSQGGSSGNTIYF.